A selection of T cell receptor beta chains follows, all from one sample in a study of response to subunit inactivated influenza vaccine. Each CDR3 protein gets one entry after TCRdb re-called the RT-PCR reads with MiXCR. The sample includes a few hundred thousand distinct CDR3 sequences, 20% to 25% of them seen just once. The sample consisted of PBMCs from blood, taken less than 22 months after vaccination. These receptors were obtained from a man aged 50-75 years who received an inactivated influenza vaccine. CDR3s include the opening cysteine and the closing phenylalanine or tryptophan. A D gene is named only where the DNA matches it firmly. Size tells how often a clone was seen (once, few, many) or the class of an expanded clone, and some rows leave it out.

d_call,clone_size,j_call,v_call,cdr3_nt,cdr3_aa
NA,many,TRBJ1-1,TRBV7-2,TGTGCCAGCAGCCCTTATAGGAACACTGAAGCTTTCTTT,CASSPYRNTEAFF
NA,NA,TRBJ2-5,TRBV7-8,TGTGCCAGCAGCTTCGGCCTACACCAAGAGACCCAGTACTTC,CASSFGLHQETQYF
NA,few,TRBJ2-5,TRBV28,TGTGCCAGCAGGGAGGGGAGCGAAGAGACCCAGTACTTC,CASREGSEETQYF
NA,NA,TRBJ1-1,TRBV29-1,TGCAGCGTTGAACTATCTGTGGGCACTGAAGCTTTCTTT,CSVELSVGTEAFF
NA,few,TRBJ2-5,TRBV20-1,TGCAGTGCCGCCGGGACCACGATTACCCAGTACTTC,CSAAGTTITQYF
NA,many,TRBJ1-2,TRBV2,TGTGCCAGCAGTTTCAGGGGAGCGGATGGCTACACCTTC,CASSFRGADGYTF
NA,many,TRBJ2-1,TRBV29-1,TGCAGCGTAGGCCACTACAATGAGCAGTTCTTC,CSVGHYNEQFF
NA,many,TRBJ1-2,TRBV20-1,TGCAGTGCGCCTCAGGGAGGCTATGGCTACACCTTC,CSAPQGGYGYTF
TRBD2,NA,TRBJ2-3,TRBV11-2,TGTGCCAGCAGCTTAGTGGTAGCGGGGGAGACAGATACGCAGTATTTT,CASSLVVAGETDTQYF
NA,many,TRBJ1-5,TRBV6-1,TGTGCCAGCAGTGAAGGACACGGTGGGTCGCCCCAGCATTTT,CASSEGHGGSPQHF
TRBD1,few,TRBJ2-1,TRBV20-1,TGCAGTGCTAGAATGACAGGGGGCTACAATGAGCAGTTCTTC,CSARMTGGYNEQFF
NA,NA,TRBJ2-1,TRBV12-3/TRBV12-4,TGTGCCAGCAGTTTATTGGCTCCCAATGAGCAGTTCTTC,CASSLLAPNEQFF
NA,few,TRBJ2-1,TRBV6-6,TGTGCCAGCAGTTACTCAGGACGGCAGTTCTTC,CASSYSGRQFF
NA,few,TRBJ2-7,TRBV6-7,TGTGCCAGCAGTTACCGCTCAGGGAGCTCCTACGAGCAGTACTTC,CASSYRSGSSYEQYF
TRBD1,few,TRBJ2-3,TRBV11-2,TGTGCCAGCAGCTTCGACAGGGGGCTGCATACGCAGTATTTT,CASSFDRGLHTQYF
NA,NA,TRBJ2-4,TRBV6-5,TGTGCCAGCAGTTCGGTTGGGGATACTCCTTCCAAAAACATTCAGTACTTC,CASSSVGDTPSKNIQYF
NA,many,TRBJ2-1,TRBV5-1,TGCGCCAGCAGCTTGGTGCTAGCGACGAGCTCCTACAATGAGCAGTTCTTC,CASSLVLATSSYNEQFF
NA,NA,TRBJ2-7,TRBV6-5,TGTGCCAGCAGTTACGGGGTGGGGTCCGAGCAGTACTTC,CASSYGVGSEQYF
TRBD1,many,TRBJ1-6,TRBV7-9,TGTGCCAGCAGCGCCTGGACAGGGGGTGATTCACCCCTCCACTTT,CASSAWTGGDSPLHF
NA,few,TRBJ1-5,TRBV4-1,TGCGCCAGCAGCCAGAGGACAGCGACGATAGGACCTTATCAGCCCCAGCATTTT,CASSQRTATIGPYQPQHF
NA,few,TRBJ1-2,TRBV28,TGTGCCAGCAGTTTATGGTCCGGGGGCGATGGCTACACCTTC,CASSLWSGGDGYTF
TRBD2,few,TRBJ2-2,TRBV5-1,TGCGCCAGCAGCCCGACCCCTAGCGGGGGCTTCACCGGGGAGCTGTTTTTT,CASSPTPSGGFTGELFF
NA,NA,TRBJ2-6,TRBV11-1,TGTGCCAGCAGCTTAGCGTTTCGCTTACTCTTGGCTGGGGCCAACGTCCTGACTTTC,CASSLAFRLLLAGANVLTF
TRBD2,NA,TRBJ2-7,TRBV7-2,TGTGCCAGCAAGCCGGGACTAGCGTTGCGTGGCGAGCAGTACTTC,CASKPGLALRGEQYF
TRBD2,NA,TRBJ2-1,TRBV20-1,TGCAGTGCTAGTGAGCTAGCGGGCACCTCCTCCTACAATGAGCAGTTCTTC,CSASELAGTSSYNEQFF
NA,NA,TRBJ1-1,TRBV29-1,TGCAGCGTTCGCGGGGGGCCACTCGAAGCTTTCTTT,CSVRGGPLEAFF
NA,NA,TRBJ2-1,TRBV10-3,TGTGCCATCAGTTCAGGGGTCGCGAGCTCCTACAATGAGCAGTTCTTC,CAISSGVASSYNEQFF
NA,many,TRBJ1-5,TRBV18,TGTGCCAGCTCCCGCGACCAAACCGAGCAGCCCCAGCATTTT,CASSRDQTEQPQHF